The source of this T cell receptor (beta chain) is a study of PD-1 blockade in classical Hodgkin lymphoma. The study, taken as a whole, reports: Patients with a complete response exhibited baseline diversity comparable to newly diagnosed patients. Still unresolved is the cause of the repertoire differences, which may be disease activity or prior therapy.

A word on this clone: Its antigen is unidentified.

Relapses following autologous stem cell transplantation were seen in all patients, with brentuximab vedotin exposure varying. Sequencing used immunoSEQ multiplex PCR; TCRdb keeps in-frame clones, though not all of them. The profile covers fewer than 50,000 clones, with around 87% appearing a single time and just over 5.5% taken by the ten largest. CDR1 is MDHEN and CDR2 is SYDVKM in the germline V gene. This CDR3 comprises 17 residues. Trimming took off 4 bases at V and 0 bases at J, with 19 bases between the two ends. The chain is built from TRBV28 and TRBJ2-7; TRBD2 is a possible D gene (5 bases). This sample comprised peripheral blood mononuclear cells (PBMCs), obtained before the second cycle of nivolumab. The source of this sequence is a human donor with classical Hodgkin lymphoma. The CDR3 is CASSSDGRDWGSYEQYF. The DNA of the CDR3 is TGTGCCAGCAGTTCGGATGGACGGGATTGGGGCTCCTACGAGCAGTACTTC.